What follows are 17 T cell receptor beta chains derived from one specimen sequenced in a study of shared clonotypes between healthy human individuals. The data were produced by immunoSEQ multiplex PCR, yet TCRdb's version contains in-frame clones alone and is incomplete. This table has some 2.1 million clones, over 85% appearing once. The specimen sequenced was naive CD4+ T cells sorted from blood. As for subset: CD45RA+ positively selected. Source of these receptors: a man aged 18 to 30 in good health.

The chain combines TRBV11-1 with TRBJ1-2; D may be TRBD1 (6 bases). Germline V gene lookup returns CDR1 SGHAT and CDR2 FQDESV (reference sequence). The length of the CDR3 is 15 residues. V lost 3 bases and J lost 1, with 12 bases in between. As DNA, the CDR3 is TGTGCCAGCAGCTTGGACAGACCTCATAACTATGGCTACACCTTC. It encodes CASSLDRPHNYGYTF.

The chain has TRBV30 and TRBJ1-1; the D gene is possibly TRBD1 (5 bases). The V gene lost 0 bases and the J gene lost 5 bases, with 13 bases spanning the gap. The CDR3 consists of 14 residues. Germline V gene data show CDR1 as GTSNPN and CDR2 as SVGIG (reference sequence). DNA for the CDR3: TGTGCCTGGAGTGTAGGGACTTTCGGTACTGAAGCTTTCTTT. Translating it yields CAWSVGTFGTEAFF. The variable domain in full, with the rest retrieved from reference TRBV30 and TRBJ1-1, is SQTIHQWPATLVQPVGSPLSLECTVEGTSNPNLYWYRQAAGRGLQLLFYSVGIGQISSEVPQNLSASRPQDRQFILSSKKLLLSDSGFYLCAWSVGTFGTEAFFGQGTRLTVV.

The rearrangement joins TRBV7-2 to TRBJ2-7; D not resolved. This CDR3 spans 14 amino acids. The germline V gene encodes CDR1 SGHTA and CDR2 FQGNSA. Deletions cut 4 bases from V and 2 bases from J, with 12 bases between. The CDR3, as DNA: TGTGCCAGCAGCTCCCGAGGTCCGCCCTACGAGCAGTACTTC. The encoded protein is CASSSRGPPYEQYF.

The chain has TRBV11-2 and TRBJ2-1; TRBD2 might be the D (6 bases). The V end lost 5 bases, the J end lost 7 bases, and 18 bases lay between the germline ends. Germline CDR1 is SGHAT and CDR2 is FQNNGV. This CDR3 comprises 15 residues. CDR3 nucleotide sequence: TGTGCCAGCAGCCGATCGACTAGTTACTCAAATGAGCAGTTCTTC. Protein product: CASSRSTSYSNEQFF.

The gene calls are TRBV28 and TRBJ1-2; the match to TRBD1 covers 10 bases. This CDR3 is built from 14 residues. Trimming removed 5 bases from V and 7 bases from J; junction bases left unmatched: 7. Germline V gene lookup returns CDR1 MDHEN and CDR2 SYDVKM. In nucleotides, the CDR3 is TGTGCCAGCAGTCCGGGACAGGGGCGCGGTGGCTACACCTTC. Amino acid sequence: CASSPGQGRGGYTF.

Details on this clone: Other DNA sequences of this sample code for an identical CDR3. The chain employs TRBV5-1 and TRBJ1-6; D remains ambiguous. The CDR3 length is 14 residues. Trimming stripped 0 bases from V and 5 bases from J, with 6 bases between. Germline V gene sequence: CDR1 SGHRS, CDR2 YFSETQ. Written as DNA, the CDR3 is TGCGCCAGCAGCTTGGAAGGGAATAATTCACCCCTCCACTTT. It encodes CASSLEGNNSPLHF.

The chain employs TRBV6-5 and TRBJ2-7; D may be TRBD1 (5 bases). The CDR3 is made up of 14 amino acids. Trimming pared 2 bases from V and 2 bases from J, leaving 10 bases between. CDR1 MNHEY and CDR2 SVGAGI come from the germline V gene. The CDR3 here is CASSYVAGPYEQYF. CDR3 DNA: TGTGCCAGCAGTTACGTGGCAGGGCCCTACGAGCAGTACTTC.

This clone was recorded once. The rearrangement uses TRBV5-1 and TRBJ1-1, with a weak D call TRBD1 (6 bases). Germline values: CDR1 SGHRS, CDR2 YFSETQ. Trimming stripped 0 bases from V and 3 bases from J, with 9 bases between. CDR3 length: 14 amino acids. The CDR3 reads CASSLGKGDTEAFF. The CDR3 region has the DNA TGCGCCAGCAGCTTGGGAAAGGGGGACACTGAAGCTTTCTTT. Filled out from reference TRBV5-1 and TRBJ1-1, the complete variable domain reads KAGVTQTPRYLIKTRGQQVTLSCSPISGHRSVSWYQQTPGQGLQFLFEYFSETQRNKGNFPGRFSGRQFSNSRSEMNVSTLELGDSALYLCASSLGKGDTEAFFGQGTRLTVV.

CDR3 region: CASSQTGGPFSGNTIYF. The CDR3 region has the DNA TGTGCCAGCAGTCAAACAGGGGGACCATTCTCTGGAAACACCATATATTTT. The J gene is TRBJ1-3, the V gene TRBV27; the match to TRBD1 covers 8 bases. The V gene's germline CDR1 is MNHEY and CDR2 SMNVEV (reference sequence). V lost 5 bases and J lost 0; bases outside the gene matches: 9. This CDR3 contains 17 residues.

This clone has just one count. The chain has TRBV19 and TRBJ1-6; D gene unclear. This CDR3 comprises 13 residues. Germline CDR1 and CDR2: LNHDA and SQIVND (reference sequence). V was shortened by 3 bases and J by 5 bases, with 5 bases between the two germline ends. The CDR3 sequence: CASSILDNSPLHF. The CDR3 DNA follows: TGTGCCAGTAGTATTCTCGATAATTCACCCCTCCACTTT.

A word on this clone: The same CDR3 arises from other DNA sequences in this sample as well. The chain combines TRBV11-2 with TRBJ2-7; D is unresolved. Trimming stripped 5 bases from V and 2 bases from J, with 1 base between. CDR3 length: 10 residues. The germline V gene encodes CDR1 SGHAT and CDR2 FQNNGV. The DNA of the CDR3 is TGTGCCAGCAGCACCTACGAGCAGTACTTC. Translated: CASSTYEQYF.

The chain is built from TRBV5-1 and TRBJ2-2, with 7 bases that match TRBD2. J gave up 4 bases and V 3 bases, and 15 bases lay outside the gene matches. The germline V gene has CDR1 SGHRS and CDR2 YFSETQ. The CDR3 loop spans 18 amino acids. This CDR3 is CASSSTGGGVAPTGELFF. The DNA for the CDR3 is TGCGCCAGCAGCTCCACCGGGGGAGGGGTAGCCCCCACCGGGGAGCTGTTTTTT. The full variable domain, completed using reference TRBV5-1 and TRBJ2-2, is KAGVTQTPRYLIKTRGQQVTLSCSPISGHRSVSWYQQTPGQGLQFLFEYFSETQRNKGNFPGRFSGRQFSNSRSEMNVSTLELGDSALYLCASSSTGGGVAPTGELFFGEGSRLTVL.

This chain connects TRBV9 to TRBJ1-2; 10 bases map to TRBD1. The CDR3 is 15 amino acids. The ends lost 0 bases at V and 8 bases at J; junction bases unmatched: 7. Germline lookup yields CDR1 SGDLS and CDR2 YYNGEE. CDR3: CASSVVGQGLGGYTF. CDR3 DNA: TGTGCCAGCAGCGTAGTGGGACAGGGGTTGGGAGGCTACACCTTC.

V gene TRBV27 combines with J gene TRBJ1-1; D is unresolved. Per the germline V gene, CDR1 is MNHEY and CDR2 is SMNVEV (reference sequence). Between the trimmed V and J ends, which lost 3 bases and 11 bases, there was a span of 19 bases. The CDR3 consists of 14 residues. Here the CDR3 reads CASSFSGGVAEAFF. The CDR3 DNA is TGTGCCAGCAGTTTTTCCGGCGGTGTCGCGGAGGCTTTCTTT.

V usage is TRBV14 and J usage is TRBJ2-7; D is possibly TRBD2 (6 bases). Between the trimmed V and J ends, which lost 1 base and 4 bases, there was a span of 20 bases. The CDR3 is made up of 17 amino acids. The germline V gene encodes CDR1 SGHDN and CDR2 FVKESK. The CDR3 DNA reads TGTGCCAGCAGCCAAGTATCCTTTGGGGCGGGAAGATACGAGCAGTACTTC. Translation gives CASSQVSFGAGRYEQYF.

With regard to this clone: Other DNA sequences in the same sample also yield this CDR3. V usage is TRBV19 and J usage is TRBJ2-2, with D maybe TRBD1 (5 bases). The germline V and J ends were trimmed by 1 base and 4 bases, with 7 bases remaining between them. The CDR3 has 14 amino acids. Germline V CDR1 and CDR2: LNHDA, SQIVND (reference sequence). The CDR3 region is CASSIGQGTGELFF. CDR3 bases: TGTGCCAGTAGTATAGGTCAGGGCACCGGGGAGCTGTTTTTT. The variable domain in full, with the rest retrieved from reference TRBV19 and TRBJ2-2, is DGGITQSPKYLFRKEGQNVTLSCEQNLNHDAMYWYRQDPGQGLRLIYYSQIVNDFQKGDIAEGYSVSREKKESFPLTVTSAQKNPTAFYLCASSIGQGTGELFFGEGSRLTVL.

The chain links TRBV5-8 to TRBJ2-7; TRBD1 aligns across 10 bases. V lost 4 bases, J lost 2 bases, and 3 bases stayed unmatched. The CDR3 has 14 amino acids. The V gene's germline CDR1 is SGHTS and CDR2 YDEGEE. The CDR3 DNA reads as TGTGCCAGCAGCGTCGGACAGGGGGCCTACGAGCAGTACTTC. Residues: CASSVGQGAYEQYF.